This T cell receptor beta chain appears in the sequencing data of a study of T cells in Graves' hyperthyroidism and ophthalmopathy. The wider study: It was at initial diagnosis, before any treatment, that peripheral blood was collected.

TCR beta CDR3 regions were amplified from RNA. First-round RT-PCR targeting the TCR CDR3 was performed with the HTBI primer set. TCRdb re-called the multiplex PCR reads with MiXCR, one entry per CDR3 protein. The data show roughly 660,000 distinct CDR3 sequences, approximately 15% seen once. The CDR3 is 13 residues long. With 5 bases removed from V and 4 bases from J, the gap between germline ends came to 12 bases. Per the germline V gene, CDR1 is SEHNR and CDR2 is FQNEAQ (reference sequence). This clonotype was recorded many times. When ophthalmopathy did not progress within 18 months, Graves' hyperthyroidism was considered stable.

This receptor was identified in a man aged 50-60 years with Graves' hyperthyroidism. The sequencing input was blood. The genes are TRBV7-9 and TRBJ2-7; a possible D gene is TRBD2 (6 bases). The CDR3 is CASSPSAGYEQYF. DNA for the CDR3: TGTGCCAGCAGCCCCTCTGCGGGATACGAGCAGTACTTC.